This T cell receptor beta chain was retrieved from a study of cytomegalovirus exposure and HLA in healthy donors. TCRdb's table, derived via immunoSEQ multiplex PCR, lists solely in-frame clones and lacks some. Of some 98,000 clones in the sample, more than 75% are singletons; the top ten hold around 6%. Study conclusions and caveats: Confirmation was obtained in vitro that a few CMV-associated chains are specific for CMV antigens. A subsequent analysis found that TCR clusters from the first cohort also tended to co-occur in the 120 validation repertoires, with approximately 95% of cluster scores above 0. Most TCRs appeared rarely, but some public TCRs recurred in many donors.

Notes on this clone: Its specificity is unknown.

CDR3 length equals 15 residues. CDR1 is SNHLY, CDR2 FYNNEI, per germline. J gave up 5 bases and V 6 bases, and 5 bases lay outside the gene matches. The material sequenced was PBMCs. The clonotype originates from a man between 18 and 29 years old in good health and CMV-seropositive. This chain uses TRBV2 with TRBJ2-3, with 13 bases that match TRBD2. The CDR3 here is CASRETSGGRDTQYF. The CDR3 DNA is TGTGCCAGCAGGGAGACTAGCGGGGGGAGAGATACGCAGTATTTT.